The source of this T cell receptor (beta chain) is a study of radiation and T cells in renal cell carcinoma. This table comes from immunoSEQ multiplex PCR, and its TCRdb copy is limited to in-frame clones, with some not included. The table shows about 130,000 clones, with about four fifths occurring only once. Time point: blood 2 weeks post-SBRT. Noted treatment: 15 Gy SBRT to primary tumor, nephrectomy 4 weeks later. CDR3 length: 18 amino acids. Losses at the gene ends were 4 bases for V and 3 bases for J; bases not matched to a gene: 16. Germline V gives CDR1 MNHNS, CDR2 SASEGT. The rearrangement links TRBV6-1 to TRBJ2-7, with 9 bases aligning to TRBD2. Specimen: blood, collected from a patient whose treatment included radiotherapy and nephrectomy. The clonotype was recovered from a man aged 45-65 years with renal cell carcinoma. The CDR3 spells CASSVTLSLAGTFYEQYF. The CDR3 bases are TGTGCCAGCAGTGTTACGTTATCGCTAGCGGGAACTTTCTACGAGCAGTACTTC.